This T cell receptor beta chain was identified in a study of blood T cell repertoires in COVID-19. Study as a whole: There were acute and convalescent COVID-19 samples, and they came from the United States, Italy and Spain. PBMCs, B-cell-depleted T cells, or T cells provided the cDNA or gDNA that made up the material.

From germline, CDR1 is LGHDT and CDR2 YNNKEL (reference sequence). With V trimmed by 6 bases and J by 6 bases, 8 bases remained unmatched. The CDR3 extends over 14 amino acids. This clone was recorded only once. In the original workflow: Amplifying reference gene primers gave estimates of nucleated cell counts. Only in-frame clones appear in the TCRdb table, and some are missing; sequencing was by immunoSEQ multiplex PCR. For V, J and clone size, that table is used; D and trimming come from the DNA. Here the sample spans 100,000 to 150,000 clones, about 80% being singletons. This sequence joins TRBV3-1 (or the pseudogene TRBV3-2) and TRBJ2-1, with TRBD1 identical over 7 bases. Sequencing used peripheral blood. The sequence derives from a man aged 40-55 years with active or convalescent COVID-19. DNA of the CDR3: TGTGCCAGCAGTCGATCCGGGACAGTCAATGAGCAGTTCTTC. Its protein product is CASSRSGTVNEQFF.